Shown below are 23 T cell receptor beta chains from a single sample sequenced in a study of cytomegalovirus exposure and HLA in healthy donors. The data were produced by immunoSEQ multiplex PCR, yet TCRdb's version contains in-frame clones alone and is incomplete. This sample has around 300,000 clones, with nearly 90% found just once. Source material: PBMCs. The source of these receptors is a man aged 30-40 years in good health and CMV-seronegative.

This chain connects TRBV5-1 to TRBJ2-4; a weak D match, TRBD1 (6 bases). CDR1 is SGHRS, CDR2 YFSETQ, per germline. Trimming stripped 4 bases from V and 0 bases from J, with 11 bases between. The CDR3 contains 15 residues. In nucleotides, the CDR3 is TGCGCCAGCAGCCCCGACAGGATAGCCAAAAACATTCAGTACTTC. The encoded protein is CASSPDRIAKNIQYF.

The chain carries TRBV5-1 and TRBJ2-7; weak D call: TRBD2 (5 bases). Deletions cut 0 bases from V and 1 base from J, with 17 bases between. Germline assignment: CDR1 SGHRS and CDR2 YFSETQ. The CDR3 has 17 amino acids. Here the CDR3 reads CASSLGIGRTLSYEQYF. The DNA of the CDR3 is TGCGCCAGCAGCTTGGGGATAGGTCGGACTCTATCCTACGAGCAGTACTTC.

CDR3 in DNA: TGTGCCAGCAGCTCACTAGCGGGGGGGAATGAGCAGTTCTTC. This sequence encodes CASSSLAGGNEQFF. This rearrangement joins TRBV4-2 to TRBJ2-1; 13 nucleotides agree with TRBD2. Trimming at V came to 5 bases and at J to 7 bases, leaving 2 bases not matched to a gene. The CDR3 loop spans 14 amino acids. Per the germline V gene, CDR1 is LGHNA and CDR2 is YNFKEQ.

This chain uses TRBV5-1 with TRBJ2-7; 7 nucleotides match TRBD1. V was pared by 1 base and J by 2 bases, with 12 bases of the junction left unmatched. The CDR3 runs to 17 residues. Germline CDR1 reads SGHRS; CDR2 reads YFSETQ. CDR3 sequence: CASSLTPGQGVTYEQYF. Written as DNA, the CDR3 is TGCGCCAGCAGCTTGACCCCCGGGCAGGGGGTGACCTACGAGCAGTACTTC.

V usage is TRBV13 and J usage is TRBJ2-5; tentatively, D is TRBD2 (6 bases). This CDR3 spans 16 amino acids. Trimming took off 3 bases at V and 4 bases at J, with 18 bases between the two ends. Germline CDR1 and CDR2: PRHDT and FYEKMQ (reference sequence). This CDR3 is CASSFYRGVTGETQYF. The CDR3 DNA follows: TGTGCCAGCAGCTTTTATCGCGGGGTGACGGGAGAGACCCAGTACTTC.

The V and J genes are TRBV7-7 and TRBJ2-3; 11 positions match TRBD1. CDR3 length: 16 residues. Germline V gives CDR1 SSHAT, CDR2 FNYEAQ (reference sequence). V gave up 5 bases and J gave up 0 bases; unmatched junction bases: 4. The CDR3 here is CASSRGQGGSTDTQYF. The CDR3 nucleotides are TGTGCCAGCAGCCGGGGACAGGGGGGTAGCACAGATACGCAGTATTTT.

The V gene is TRBV5-6, the J gene TRBJ1-5; TRBD1 is a possible D gene (5 bases). V shed 3 bases and J shed 6 bases, with 16 bases lying between them. The CDR3 sequence is 15 residues long. Germline CDR1 and CDR2: SGHDT and YYEEEE. CDR3 sequence (DNA): TGTGCCAGCAGCTCTTACAGGCGTCAGTCTCAGCCCCAGCATTTT. Translating it yields CASSSYRRQSQPQHF.

The genes are TRBV19 and TRBJ1-4, with D possibly matching TRBD1 (6 bases). The V and J ends lost 3 bases and 0 bases respectively, with 8 bases between them. Germline values: CDR1 LNHDA, CDR2 SQIVND (reference sequence). The CDR3 is 15 residues long. Here the CDR3 DNA reads TGTGCCAGTAGTATTGGGGGCACAACTAATGAAAAACTGTTTTTT. Its translation is CASSIGGTTNEKLFF. Combining the CDR3 with reference TRBV19 and TRBJ1-4 gives the whole variable domain DGGITQSPKYLFRKEGQNVTLSCEQNLNHDAMYWYRQDPGQGLRLIYYSQIVNDFQKGDIAEGYSVSREKKESFPLTVTSAQKNPTAFYLCASSIGGTTNEKLFFGSGTQLSVL.

The chain is built from TRBV7-2 and TRBJ1-3, with 7 bases lining up with TRBD1. V was pared by 5 bases and J by 4 bases, with 2 bases of the junction left unmatched. The CDR3 is 13 amino acids. CDR1 SGHTA and CDR2 FQGNSA come from the germline V gene. The CDR3 DNA follows: TGTGCCAGCAGCGGGACAGTCGGAAACACCATATATTTT. It specifies CASSGTVGNTIYF.

The chain joins TRBV9 to TRBJ2-3; D may be TRBD2 (5 bases). Germline V gene data show CDR1 as SGDLS and CDR2 as YYNGEE. The CDR3 runs 15 residues. V lost 7 bases and J 0 bases, leaving 15 bases between the germline ends. The CDR3 sequence: CASGWGDSSTDTQYF. CDR3 DNA: TGTGCCAGCGGGTGGGGAGACTCTAGCACAGATACGCAGTATTTT.

The chain joins TRBV5-1 to TRBJ1-1; D possibly corresponds to TRBD1 (6 bases). Trimming cost V 4 bases and J 2 bases, with 18 bases left between them. The CDR3 extends over 16 amino acids. Germline assignment: CDR1 SGHRS and CDR2 YFSETQ. In nucleotides, the CDR3 is TGCGCCAGCAGCCCAGGGGCGGTCATTATAAACACTGAAGCTTTCTTT. As protein: CASSPGAVIINTEAFF. Supplemented by reference TRBV5-1 and TRBJ1-1, the full variable domain reads KAGVTQTPRYLIKTRGQQVTLSCSPISGHRSVSWYQQTPGQGLQFLFEYFSETQRNKGNFPGRFSGRQFSNSRSEMNVSTLELGDSALYLCASSPGAVIINTEAFFGQGTRLTVV.

This chain connects TRBV4-3 to TRBJ2-1; D gene uncertain. This CDR3 comprises 13 residues. CDR1 is LGHNA, CDR2 YSLEER, per germline. V gave up 0 bases and J gave up 4 bases, with 4 bases separating them. CDR3 nucleotides: TGCGCCAGCAGCCAAGATCTGTACAATGAGCAGTTCTTC. Its protein product is CASSQDLYNEQFF.

This chain uses TRBV9 with TRBJ2-3; 7 nucleotides line up with TRBD2. Trimming took 0 bases from V and 0 from J; bases not matched to a gene: 7. Germline CDR1 SGDLS, CDR2 YYNGEE. CDR3 length: 17 residues. DNA for the CDR3: TGTGCCAGCAGCGTAGCGGGGGGTCGTGCTAGCACAGATACGCAGTATTTT. This translates into CASSVAGGRASTDTQYF.

The V and J genes are TRBV11-3 and TRBJ2-3, with D possibly TRBD2 on 6 matching bases. CDR1 and CDR2 from the germline V gene are SGHNT and YENEEA. The germline V and J ends were trimmed by 4 bases and 4 bases, with 9 bases remaining between them. The CDR3 consists of 13 residues. The CDR3 bases are TGTGCCAGCAGCTACCCGGGAGCAGATACGCAGTATTTT. This translates into CASSYPGADTQYF. The whole variable domain, remainder taken from reference TRBV11-3 and TRBJ2-3, is EAGVVQSPRYKIIEKKQPVAFWCNPISGHNTLYWYLQNLGQGPELLIRYENEEAVDDSQLPKDRFSAERLKGVDSTLKIQPAELGDSAVYLCASSYPGADTQYFGPGTRLTVL.

This chain connects TRBV5-6 to TRBJ2-7, with 7 bases that match TRBD1. The CDR3 is made up of 12 amino acids. The V gene end was trimmed by 4 bases and the J gene end by 6 bases; junction bases not matched to a gene: 4. Germline values: CDR1 SGHDT, CDR2 YYEEEE. CDR3 coding DNA: TGTGCCAGCAGCGAAGACAGGGTCGAGCAGTACTTC. It specifies CASSEDRVEQYF.

The chain employs TRBV19 and TRBJ2-1, with TRBD2 identical over 9 bases. Germline V lookup: CDR1 LNHDA, CDR2 SQIVND (reference sequence). This CDR3 spans 16 amino acids. Trimming took 5 bases from V and 4 from J; bases not matched to a gene: 9. This chain's CDR3 is CASSSRLAGPYNEQFF. In DNA form, the CDR3 reads TGTGCCAGTAGTTCACGGCTAGCGGGGCCATACAATGAGCAGTTCTTC. The whole variable domain, remainder taken from reference TRBV19 and TRBJ2-1, is DGGITQSPKYLFRKEGQNVTLSCEQNLNHDAMYWYRQDPGQGLRLIYYSQIVNDFQKGDIAEGYSVSREKKESFPLTVTSAQKNPTAFYLCASSSRLAGPYNEQFFGPGTRLTVL.

The V and J genes are TRBV5-1 and TRBJ2-7; TRBD1 agrees at 9 bases. The CDR3 is 14 amino acids. The V gene end was trimmed by 5 bases and the J gene end by 1 base; junction bases not matched to a gene: 4. Germline CDR1 reads SGHRS; CDR2 reads YFSETQ. This chain's CDR3 is CASRDGQGSYEQYF. The CDR3 DNA is TGCGCCAGCAGGGACGGACAGGGGTCCTACGAGCAGTACTTC. Full variable domain (missing parts from reference TRBV5-1 and TRBJ2-7): KAGVTQTPRYLIKTRGQQVTLSCSPISGHRSVSWYQQTPGQGLQFLFEYFSETQRNKGNFPGRFSGRQFSNSRSEMNVSTLELGDSALYLCASRDGQGSYEQYFGPGTRLTVT.

The chain employs TRBV2 and TRBJ1-2, with D unresolved. This CDR3 region has 15 residues. Per the germline V gene, CDR1 is SNHLY and CDR2 is FYNNEI. V was clipped by 3 bases and J by 8 bases, with 19 bases between them. Here the CDR3 reads CASSDPVTAKRGYTF. CDR3 DNA sequence: TGTGCCAGCAGTGACCCCGTAACCGCCAAGAGGGGCTACACCTTC.

The chain is built from TRBV18 and TRBJ2-7, with 9 bases fitting TRBD1. V lost 3 bases, J lost 2 bases, and 5 bases stayed unmatched. CDR3 length: 15 amino acids. Germline values: CDR1 KGHSH, CDR2 LQKENI. CDR3 bases: TGTGCCAGCTCACCGGGGGGGACAGGGCCCTACGAGCAGTACTTC. Its translation: CASSPGGTGPYEQYF.

This clone has only a few counts. The chain has TRBV6-5 and TRBJ2-7; TRBD1 matches at 8 bases. This CDR3 has 13 amino acids. The germline gives CDR1 MNHEY, CDR2 SVGAGI. Trimming removed 5 bases from V and 6 bases from J; junction bases left unmatched: 6. Here the CDR3 DNA reads TGTGCCAGCAGTAGGACAGGGTATTTCGAGCAGTACTTC. It encodes CASSRTGYFEQYF.

The V call is TRBV7-2, the J call TRBJ1-3; D not certain. The CDR3 extends over 13 amino acids. The V end was cut by 3 bases, the J end by 13 bases, with 16 bases between. Per the germline V gene, CDR1 is SGHTA and CDR2 is FQGNSA. CDR3 DNA: TGTGCCAGCAGCTTCGCGGGGAGCGGAGGGATATATTTT. Translation gives CASSFAGSGGIYF.

The V gene is TRBV21-1, the J gene TRBJ1-6; the DNA was not compared with TRBD1, the D call given in the table. TRBV21-1 is flagged as a pseudogene. The CDR3 covers 20 residues. Here the CDR3 DNA reads TGTGCCAGCAGCAAAGCTGGGACAGGGGGGGAGAGCTCCTATAATTCACCCCTCCACTTT. Amino acids: CASSKAGTGGESSYNSPLHF.

The rearrangement joins TRBV6-5 to TRBJ1-6, with D possibly being TRBD1 (5 bases). The CDR3 consists of 14 residues. Germline values: CDR1 MNHEY, CDR2 SVGAGI. The V end was cut by 6 bases, the J end by 12 bases, with 18 bases between. CDR3 DNA sequence: TGTGCCAGCAGACGAACCCAGGGCTACGGACCCCTCCACTTT. It is translated as CASRRTQGYGPLHF.